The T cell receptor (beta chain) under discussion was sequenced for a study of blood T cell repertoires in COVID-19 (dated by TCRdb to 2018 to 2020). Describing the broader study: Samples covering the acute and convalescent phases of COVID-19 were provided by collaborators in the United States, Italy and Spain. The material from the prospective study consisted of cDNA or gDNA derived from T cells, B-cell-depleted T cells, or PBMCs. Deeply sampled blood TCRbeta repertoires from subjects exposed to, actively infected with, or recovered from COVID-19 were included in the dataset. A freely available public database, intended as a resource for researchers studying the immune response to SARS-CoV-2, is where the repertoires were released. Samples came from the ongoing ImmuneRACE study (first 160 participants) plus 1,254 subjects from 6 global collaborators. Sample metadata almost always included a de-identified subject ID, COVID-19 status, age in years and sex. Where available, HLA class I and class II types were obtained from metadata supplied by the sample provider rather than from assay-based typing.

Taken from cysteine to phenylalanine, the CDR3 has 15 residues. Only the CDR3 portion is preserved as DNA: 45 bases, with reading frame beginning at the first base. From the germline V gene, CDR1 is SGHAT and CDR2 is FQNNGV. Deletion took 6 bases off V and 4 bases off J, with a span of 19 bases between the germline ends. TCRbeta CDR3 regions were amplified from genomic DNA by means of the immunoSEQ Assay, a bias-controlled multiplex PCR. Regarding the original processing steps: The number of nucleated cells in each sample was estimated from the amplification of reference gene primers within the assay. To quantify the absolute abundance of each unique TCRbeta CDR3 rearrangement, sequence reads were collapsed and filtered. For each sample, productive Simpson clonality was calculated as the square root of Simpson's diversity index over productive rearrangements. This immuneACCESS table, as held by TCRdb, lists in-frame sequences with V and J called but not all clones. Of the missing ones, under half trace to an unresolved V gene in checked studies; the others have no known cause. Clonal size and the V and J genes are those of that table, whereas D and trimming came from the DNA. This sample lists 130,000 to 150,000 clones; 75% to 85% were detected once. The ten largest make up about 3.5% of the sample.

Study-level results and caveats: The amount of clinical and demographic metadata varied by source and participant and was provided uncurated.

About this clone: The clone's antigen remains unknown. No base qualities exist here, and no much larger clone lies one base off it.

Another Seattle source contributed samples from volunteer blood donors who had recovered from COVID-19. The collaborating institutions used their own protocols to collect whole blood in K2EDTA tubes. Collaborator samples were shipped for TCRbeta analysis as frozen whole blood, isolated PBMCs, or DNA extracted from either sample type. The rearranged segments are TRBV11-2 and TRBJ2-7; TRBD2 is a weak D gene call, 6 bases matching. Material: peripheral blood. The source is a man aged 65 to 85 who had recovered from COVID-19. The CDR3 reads CASRNIAEGGYEQYF. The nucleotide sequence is TGTGCCAGCAGGAATATAGCGGAGGGAGGATACGAGCAGTACTTC.